This T cell receptor beta chain comes out of a study of shared clonotypes between healthy human individuals (dated by TCRdb to the early 2020s). Regarding the research as a whole: The cohort included a few men and two women between 18 and 49 years of age. Per donor, three plates each were used for CD4 naive and CD4 memory, two for CD8 naive, and one for CD8 memory. To estimate repertoire size and how much clonotype sharing occurs between individuals, the study deeply sequenced the blood TCR repertoires of 5 or 6 healthy adults. To increase sequencing depth and limit assay-specific biases, TCR repertoire library preparation and sequencing were carried out by different laboratories using diverse techniques. Between about 0.9 and 8.9 billion PBMCs per donor were obtained by leukapheresis. Findings and caveats that apply to the study as a whole: Naive subsets generally had larger estimated clonotype richness than memory subsets did. About 5% of naive CD4, 3% to 4% of naive CD8, about 2.1% of memory CD4, and approximately 0.39% of memory CD8 clonotypes were shared across four donors. Compared with non-shared clonotypes, clonotypes shared by all four sorted-subset donors had higher generation probabilities. Pairwise subsampling led to the expectation that sequencing depth would affect the degree of clonotype sharing among donors. Sampling was restricted to blood, and TCR repertoires in tissue are likely to differ from TCR repertoires in blood. Even with the large sequencing depth, rarefaction of the sorted-subset datasets indicated that sequencing was incomplete. Because the study included a small number of donors, the genetic and exposure-history diversity represented was limited.

This clone was detected once. This clone's antigen is unknown. Base qualities are not at hand, and no much larger clone is one base apart. This same CDR3 is encoded by further DNA sequences in the sample. The CDR3, cysteine through phenylalanine, is 15 amino acids long. Only CDR3 DNA remains: 45 bases, in frame from the first base. V trim: 3 bases; J trim: 2 bases; unmatched bases: 4. The germline V gene supplies CDR1 KGHSH and CDR2 LQKENI. Using the deep immunoSEQ assay, TCR CDR3 regions were amplified from genomic DNA by multiplex PCR. Genomic DNA extracted from each cell subset was distributed evenly over all wells of several immunoSEQ 96-well plates, and each plate served as one replicate. For sorted subsets, roughly 0.2 ug genomic DNA, equal to some 28,000 T cell genomes, was loaded into each replicate PCR. The purified libraries were quantified using a Qubit 3.0 fluorometer, sized with a Bioanalyzer 2100, and then quantified again using the KAPA Library Quantification kit. A separate single-read 150-cycle Illumina NextSeq 550 flow cell was used to sequence each immunoSEQ 96-well plate. For the original study's pipeline: The immunoSEQ output contained only junctional sequences without quality scores, so filtering could not match that applied to full-length reads. To assign V/J genes and CDR3, sequences were annotated against IMGT germline references using PyIR, a Python wrapper for IgBLAST v1.9. Reads were removed for weak V/J assignments (E-value above 1e-6), missing CDR3, stop codons, out-of-frame junctions, or ambiguous translated residues. V3J clonotypes were defined by identical inferred V gene, J gene, and CDR3 amino acid sequence. Percentage overlap between repertoires was computed as shared unique clonotypes divided by the size of the smaller repertoire. Repertoire richness was assessed with RTK rarefaction, the Chao1 estimator, and Recon v2.1 estimates of unobserved clonotypes. For all TCRbeta clonotypes obtained by the gDNA method from a handful of donors, generation probabilities were computed with OLGA. TCRdb mirrors the immuneACCESS table, restricted to in-frame sequences. Some clones are absent from its copies; in checked studies, under half trace to an unresolved V gene, and the reason for the others is unknown. Clonal size and the V and J genes are those of that table, whereas D and trimming came from the DNA. The sample has 1,500,000 or so clones on record, roughly 96% of them singletons. Of the sample, about 1.2% is held by the ten largest clones.

The donors were healthy, HIV-negative adults who had no recently reported acute infections or vaccinations. All donors were Caucasian adults living in Nashville, Tennessee, USA. CD4+ T cells were enriched by magnetic negative selection, after which naive cells were positively selected on CD45RA and the negative fraction was taken as the memory subset. Blood was obtained by leukapheresis, after which PBMCs were separated by Ficoll-Histopaque density gradient centrifugation and cryopreserved in liquid nitrogen vapor phase. Analytical flow cytometry was used to check the purity and quantity of each magnetically sorted T cell population. Genomic DNA was isolated from each sorted fraction and quantified by UV absorbance on a Nanodrop 2000c.

The receptor chain draws on TRBV18 and TRBJ2-7, with 10 bases in between that match TRBD1. This clonotype was obtained from a man aged 25-45 years in good health. The sequenced sample was naive CD4+ T cells sorted from blood. This specimen's cell subset or site label, interpreted: CD45RA+ positively selected. In nucleotide form, the sequence is TGTGCCAGCTCACCGGGACAGGGGATCACCTACGAGCAGTACTTC. It encodes CASSPGQGITYEQYF.